Listed below are T cell receptor beta chains from one sample, sequenced in a study of shared clonotypes between healthy human individuals. Assay: immunoSEQ multiplex PCR; the TCRdb copy retains only in-frame clones and omits some. The data show about 2 million clones, 95% seen once. Sequences were obtained from naive CD4+ T cells sorted from blood. The receptor source for this set is a man in his late teens or twenties in good health. CDR3s include the opening cysteine and the closing phenylalanine or tryptophan. Each record gives: J gene, D gene, V gene, clone size, CDR3 protein, CDR3 DNA. D genes are given only for firm matches. The size of a clone is reported for some rows only, either as once, few or many, or as a class for expanded clones.

J: TRBJ1-5
D: TRBD1
V: TRBV28
size: -
CDR3: CASSPDRAPNQPQHF
DNA: TGTGCCAGCAGTCCAGACAGGGCCCCCAATCAGCCCCAGCATTTT

J: TRBJ1-3
D: -
V: TRBV18
size: -
CDR3: CASSPPVAESNTIYF
DNA: TGTGCCAGCTCACCACCGGTGGCAGAGTCAAACACCATATATTTT

J: TRBJ1-2
D: -
V: TRBV25-1
size: -
CDR3: CASSYNYGYTF
DNA: TGTGCCAGCAGCTATAACTATGGCTACACCTTC

J: TRBJ2-4
D: -
V: TRBV30
size: -
CDR3: CAWSLENIQYF
DNA: TGTGCCTGGTCCCTCGAAAACATTCAGTACTTC

J: TRBJ1-2
D: -
V: TRBV4-3
size: -
CDR3: CASSQDLRGPGNYGYTF
DNA: TGCGCCAGCAGCCAAGATCTTCGCGGGCCGGGAAACTATGGCTACACCTTC

J: TRBJ2-5
D: TRBD1
V: TRBV6-5
size: -
CDR3: CASSYNRGAETQYF
DNA: TGTGCCAGCAGTTATAACAGGGGGGCGGAGACCCAGTACTTC

J: TRBJ1-2
D: -
V: TRBV11-2
size: few
CDR3: CASSPEGYGYTF
DNA: TGTGCCAGCAGCCCCGAGGGCTATGGCTACACCTTC

J: TRBJ2-7
D: TRBD1
V: TRBV11-3
size: once
CDR3: CASSSRTSDRGPGEQYF
DNA: TGTGCCAGCAGCTCCAGAACTTCGGACAGGGGGCCCGGCGAGCAGTACTTC

J: TRBJ2-6
D: -
V: TRBV5-4
size: -
CDR3: CAGSSSISGANVLTF
DNA: TGTGCCGGCAGCTCCAGCATCTCTGGGGCCAACGTCCTGACTTTC

J: TRBJ2-3
D: -
V: TRBV5-4
size: -
CDR3: CASSLDQGGTDTQYF
DNA: TGTGCCAGCAGCTTGGATCAGGGTGGTACAGATACGCAGTATTTT

J: TRBJ2-2
D: -
V: TRBV11-2
size: once
CDR3: CASSPTRVNTGELFF
DNA: TGTGCCAGCAGCCCCACTAGGGTTAACACCGGGGAGCTGTTTTTT

J: TRBJ1-6
D: -
V: TRBV30
size: once
CDR3: CAWRQKNNSPLHF
DNA: TGTGCCTGGAGACAGAAAAATAATTCACCCCTCCACTTT

J: TRBJ1-2
D: -
V: TRBV30
size: -
CDR3: CAWSPRWNGYTF
DNA: TGTGCCTGGAGTCCTCGTTGGAATGGCTACACCTTC